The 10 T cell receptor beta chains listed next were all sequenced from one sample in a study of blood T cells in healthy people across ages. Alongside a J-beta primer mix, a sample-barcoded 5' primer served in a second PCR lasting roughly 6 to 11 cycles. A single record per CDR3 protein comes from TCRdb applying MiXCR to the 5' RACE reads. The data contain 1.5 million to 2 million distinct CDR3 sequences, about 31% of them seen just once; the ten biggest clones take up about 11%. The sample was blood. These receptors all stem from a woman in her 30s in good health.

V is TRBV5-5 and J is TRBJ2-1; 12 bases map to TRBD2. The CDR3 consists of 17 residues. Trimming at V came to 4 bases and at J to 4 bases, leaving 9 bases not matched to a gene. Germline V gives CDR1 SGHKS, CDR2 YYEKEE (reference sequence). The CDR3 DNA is TGTGCCAGCAGCCTAGTGAAGACTAGCGGGAGTTACAATGAGCAGTTCTTC. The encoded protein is CASSLVKTSGSYNEQFF.

CDR3 nucleotides: TGTGCCAGCAGCTTAGTCCCCGGGAGGAAGGTAGGAAATGAGCAGTTCTTC. Translating it yields CASSLVPGRKVGNEQFF. This chain links TRBV7-2 with TRBJ2-1; 7 bases map to TRBD2. V was pared by 1 base and J by 7 bases, with 13 bases of the junction left unmatched. CDR3 size: 17 residues. Germline CDR1 and CDR2: SGHTA and FQGNSA.

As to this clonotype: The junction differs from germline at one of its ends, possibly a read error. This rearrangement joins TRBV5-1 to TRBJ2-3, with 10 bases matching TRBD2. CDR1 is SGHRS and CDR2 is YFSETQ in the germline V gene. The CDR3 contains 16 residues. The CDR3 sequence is CAGSLAPAGGTDTQYF. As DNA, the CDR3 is TGCGCCGGCAGCTTGGCCCCAGCGGGAGGGACAGATACGCAGTATTTT.

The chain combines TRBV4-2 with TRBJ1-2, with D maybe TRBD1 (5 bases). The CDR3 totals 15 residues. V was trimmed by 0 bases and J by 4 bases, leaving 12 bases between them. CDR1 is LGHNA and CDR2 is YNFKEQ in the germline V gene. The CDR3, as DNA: TGTGCCAGCAGCCAAGAAGGGTTGGGACCCTATGGCTACACCTTC. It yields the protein CASSQEGLGPYGYTF.

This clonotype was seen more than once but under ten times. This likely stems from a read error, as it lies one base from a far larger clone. The CDR3 spells CASSPDSYGQYF. The CDR3 region has the DNA TGCGCCAGCAGCCCAGACAGCTACGGGCAGTACTTC. J is TRBJ2-7 and V is TRBV4-1; D is possibly TRBD1 (5 bases). This CDR3 spans 12 amino acids. Germline CDR1 and CDR2: MGHRA and YSYEKL.

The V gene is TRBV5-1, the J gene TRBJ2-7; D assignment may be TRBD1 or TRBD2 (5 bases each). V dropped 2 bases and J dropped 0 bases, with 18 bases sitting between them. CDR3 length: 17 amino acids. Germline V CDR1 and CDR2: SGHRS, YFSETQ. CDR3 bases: TGCGCCAGCAGCTTTTCGTTCGGGGCAGGAACCTCCTACGAGCAGTACTTC. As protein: CASSFSFGAGTSYEQYF. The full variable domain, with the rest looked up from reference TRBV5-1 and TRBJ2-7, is KAGVTQTPRYLIKTRGQQVTLSCSPISGHRSVSWYQQTPGQGLQFLFEYFSETQRNKGNFPGRFSGRQFSNSRSEMNVSTLELGDSALYLCASSFSFGAGTSYEQYFGPGTRLTVT.

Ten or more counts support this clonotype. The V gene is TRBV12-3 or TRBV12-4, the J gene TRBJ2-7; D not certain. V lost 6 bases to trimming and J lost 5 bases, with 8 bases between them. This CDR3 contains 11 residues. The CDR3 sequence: CASSPSDEQYF. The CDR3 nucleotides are TGTGCCAGCAGCCCTTCGGACGAGCAGTACTTC.

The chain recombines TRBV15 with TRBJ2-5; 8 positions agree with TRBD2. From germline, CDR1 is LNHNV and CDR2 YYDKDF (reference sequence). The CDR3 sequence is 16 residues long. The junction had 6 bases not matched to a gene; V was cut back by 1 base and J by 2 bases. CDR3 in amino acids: CATSRGALAEQETQYF. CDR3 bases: TGTGCCACCAGCAGAGGGGCACTAGCGGAGCAAGAGACCCAGTACTTC.

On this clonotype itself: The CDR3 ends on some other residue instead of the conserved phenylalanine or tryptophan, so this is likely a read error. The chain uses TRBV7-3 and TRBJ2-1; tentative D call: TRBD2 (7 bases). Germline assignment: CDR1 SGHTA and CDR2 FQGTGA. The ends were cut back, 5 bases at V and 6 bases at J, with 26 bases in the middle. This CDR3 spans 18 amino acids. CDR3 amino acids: CASSPMGGGLDLSNEQFV. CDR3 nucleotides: TGTGCCAGCAGCCCCATGGGGGGGGGCCTAGATTTATCCAATGAGCAGTTCGTC.

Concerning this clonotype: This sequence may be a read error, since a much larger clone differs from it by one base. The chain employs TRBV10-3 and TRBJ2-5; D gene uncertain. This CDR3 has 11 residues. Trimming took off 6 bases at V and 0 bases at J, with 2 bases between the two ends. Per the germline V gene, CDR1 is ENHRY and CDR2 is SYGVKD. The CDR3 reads CAIRDQETQYF. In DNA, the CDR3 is TGTGCCATCAGGGACCAAGAGACCCAGTACTTC.